This T cell receptor (beta chain) comes out of a study of cytomegalovirus exposure and HLA in healthy donors (dated by TCRdb to between 2016 and 2019). About the full investigation: An earlier analysis of a few hundred of the donors reported approximately 260 Gb of sequence data and about 120 million unique TCR beta sequences obtained from about 200 million T cells. Roughly 320 gigabases of sequencing data and 70 million to 95 million unique TCR sequences made up an early release that covered roughly 670 HLA-typed donors. The genetic ancestry cluster associated with self-reported Caucasian donors included 65% to 90% of the 300 to 400 genotyped donors. The study was designed to test whether signatures of past pathogen exposure could be identified by cataloging public T cell receptors. The T cell repertoires of 666 subjects were profiled by immunosequencing and related to cytomegalovirus serostatus. A separate validation cohort of approximately 130 different subjects was used in addition to the approximately 700-subject first cohort. The study combined high-throughput TCR immunosequencing, statistical association of individual TCRs with disease status, and machine learning to predict cytomegalovirus infection status. A later analysis re-analyzed previously published TCR beta repertoires from several hundred donors and added high-resolution HLA genotyping to study TCR occurrence patterns. The later analysis used no new phenotypic data to find candidate immune exposures, relying instead on TCR beta sequences and their occurrence across donors. To decide whether each TCR beta V gene segment behaved as functional or pseudogenic, an earlier analysis of fewer than 750 of the donors relied on high-throughput TCR beta sequencing. Donor age, sex, ethnicity and CMV serostatus were collected together with the repertoire data. Genome-wide SNP genotypes for about 60% of the roughly 670 donors were used in a later genetic analysis, which treated that subset as a discovery cohort. Every repertoire in the discovery cohort had been generated on one and the same sequencing platform. HLA typing included class I and class II loci at four-digit resolution. The number of typed donors differed by locus: about 620-630 for A, B, C, DRB1 and DQB1; approximately 520 for DQA1; approximately 600 for DPA1; and 400 to 480 for DPB1. Roughly 5 DR-DQ haplotypes were treated as single units for association and clustering because of strong linkage in the cohort. Among about 400 genotyped donors of the cohort, an average of approximately 240,000 unique TCR beta nucleotide sequences was sequenced per donor, of which roughly 17% were non-productive.

On the study overall, not on this receptor specifically: Most TCR sequences were observed very rarely across donors, whereas some public TCRs were present in many individuals. According to a later analysis, parvovirus B19, influenza, CMV and Epstein-Barr virus appeared linked to several top co-occurrence clusters. In a later analysis, HLA-associated TCR beta chains were found to be more clonally expanded and to have lower generation probabilities than equally common non-associated chains. The only immune exposure information available for the cohort was CMV serostatus. A later analysis associated 16,951 TCR beta sequences with specific HLA alleles at a false discovery rate of 0.05. The cohort was sequenced for TCR beta chains only, and without alpha or paired-chain data the features that could be detected were limited. In vitro tests confirmed that a few of the cytomegalovirus-associated TCR beta chains recognize cytomegalovirus antigens. When HLA alleles, especially DR and DQ, strongly co-occurred, attributing TCR associations to individual alleles was difficult. A later analysis found that most CMV-associated TCR beta chains appeared HLA-restricted, with HLA associations seemingly driven largely by CMV exposure. In a later genetic analysis, fewer N-insertions in productive TCRs were reported among donors in an Asian-associated ancestry cluster than the approximately 670-donor mean. Linkage disequilibrium might explain the correlated functional status among segregating V segments, but an unknown experimental factor could not be ruled out. The presence/absence analyses assumed that sequencing depth was roughly uniform across donors, and that assumption may not be true. Some IMGT-functional V segments, including TRBV6-2 and TRBV6-3, could not be told apart with the 87-base-pair reads, so those segments were excluded. A cluster of highly shared sequence variants was judged likely to be a technical artifact of the sequencing pipeline. In both the original and validation cohorts, the classifier was reported to diagnose cytomegalovirus status with high specificity and sensitivity. Broadly in line with IMGT annotations, most TCR beta V segments showed up in productive rearrangements about 87% or about 30% of the time in an earlier analysis of a few hundred of the donors. In a later analysis, TCR association rates were found to vary across HLA loci, with the most associated TCRs seen for DRB1 alleles and the fewest for HLA-C alleles. Because HLA typing was unavailable for some donors at each locus, only the typed subset was used in association tests. Because counts were too low, some 17 rarely observed V segments, including chromosome 9 orphons, were left out of the earlier analysis of 500 to 650 of the donors. An association between a missense DCLRE1C variant and V-gene and J-gene trimming of TCR beta chains was found in a later genetic analysis and replicated in an independent cohort. A total of about 150 TCR beta chains were listed by the study as associated with cytomegalovirus. It was suggested by the authors that the approach could potentially be generalized to other disease states and immunological phenotypes. A further reported finding was that TCR beta sequences accurately predicted the HLA-A and HLA-B alleles for most subjects in the first cohort.

Library construction relied on the immunoSEQ multiplex PCR assay. A mixture of 60 forward primers for TCR Vbeta segments and 13 reverse primers for TCR Jbeta segments was used in the multiplex PCR. Amplification of the CDR3 region of rearranged TCR beta genes was performed with a multiplex PCR assay on genomic DNA. The amplified TCR beta libraries were sequenced on the Illumina HiSeq System as 87-base-pair reads. In the original analysis: A later analysis tallied tens of millions of unique TCR beta chains across the 610 or so repertoires, and about 12 million of those chains were shared by two or more donors. Raw reads were error-corrected and collapsed into unique sequences by a nearest-neighbor algorithm in which closely related sequences were merged to remove PCR and sequencing errors. V, D and J gene segments were assigned by aligning CDR3 sequences to IMGT reference sequences. For a sequence to be retained, a match of at least six nucleotides to both a V gene segment and a J gene segment was required. A rearrangement counted as productive if the CDR3 had no stop codons and remained in frame with V and J, and every other rearrangement counted as non-productive. Following IMGT convention, CDR3 was defined as the stretch from the second conserved V-encoded cysteine to the conserved J-encoded phenylalanine. The earlier analysis of roughly 590 of the donors excluded any sequence lacking an unambiguous match to a single V gene segment. In an earlier analysis of roughly 600 of the donors, a V segment was called functional when productive rearrangements were above 56.7%, and segregating when the standard deviation between donors exceeded 5%. A statistical classification framework was built for diagnosing cytomegalovirus status from the catalog of TCR beta chain sequences. In a later analysis, V and J genes were assigned by comparing TCR nucleotide sequences against IMGT/GENE-DB human TR gene sequences. Using the TCRdist pipeline, a later analysis assigned CDR3 sequences along with most-parsimonious VDJ recombination scenarios. A later analysis defined each TCR beta chain by its CDR3 amino acid sequence plus V-gene family, and excluded reads lacking a unique V-gene family. A later analysis removed 500 to 600 highly shared, low-generation-probability nucleotide sequences to deal with suspected cross-contamination and a sequencing artifact. A later analysis calculated a clonal expansion index for each public chain from normalized within-repertoire ranks of inferred template counts. Generation probabilities in a later analysis came from a VDJ recombination model fitted to out-of-frame rearrangements, and those results were checked against IGoR. A later analysis scored TCR-TCR, TCR-HLA and TCR-CMV co-occurrence with hypergeometric tests, applying a repertoire-size bias correction to TCR pairs. False discovery rates were estimated in a later analysis by permuting HLA or CMV assignments 20 times. A later analysis grouped co-occurring TCRs with DBSCAN, adding TCRdist sequence similarity when clustering within HLA-allele-positive subsets. Repertoires with fewer than 30,000 or more than 120,000 public chains, plus five repertoires with anomalous nucleotide sharing, were excluded from co-occurrence clustering. This immuneACCESS table, as held by TCRdb, lists in-frame sequences with V and J called but not all clones. Of the missing ones, under half trace to an unresolved V gene in checked studies; the others have no known cause. V, J and clone size are those of that table, while D and trimming were read from the DNA. The sample profile shows approximately 160,000 clones; about three quarters of them were found once. The biggest ten clones account for around 2.8% of the sample.

As to this clone: No cognate antigen has been identified for it. There are no base qualities to consult, and no much larger clone falls within one base.

The junction shows trimming of 2 bases on V and 0 bases on J, and the gene matches do not reach 0 bases of it. The CDR3 covers 14 residues, taking in both the cysteine and the phenylalanine. Solely the CDR3 DNA is kept, with 42 bases framed from the first base. Taken from the germline V gene, the CDR1 and CDR2 loops are MDHEN and SYDVKM. In total, roughly 670 healthy bone marrow donors made up the cohort. At the time of sampling, all cohort members were nominally healthy, though unrecorded immune exposures were likely present. The donor tested CMV seropositive and was one of the 289 seropositive cohort members. Each donor provided a peripheral blood sample, and peripheral blood mononuclear cells were used for TCR beta sequencing. Genomic DNA extraction from the blood cell samples was performed with the Qiagen DNeasy Blood Extraction Kit.

The receptor's source is a woman aged 40-49 years in good health and CMV-seropositive. The material sequenced was PBMCs. The chain joins TRBV28 to TRBJ2-7, and TRBD2 aligns with 8 junction nucleotides. The sequenced DNA: TGTGCCAGCAGTTTACTAGCGGGCTCCTACGAGCAGTACTTC. This gives the protein CASSLLAGSYEQYF.